This TCR beta chain was identified in a study of Graves' ophthalmopathy and Graves' hyperthyroidism (dated by TCRdb to about 2018). A note on the overall study: Peripheral blood was collected at initial diagnosis, prior to any treatment. TCR beta repertoire signatures were used to distinguish Graves' ophthalmopathy from Graves' hyperthyroidism and to predict progression to ophthalmopathy. In total, some 140 blood samples were TCR-sequenced: roughly 45 ophthalmopathy, some 80 hyperthyroidism and some 17 hyperthyroidism-to-ophthalmopathy patients. To explore V-J signatures that distinguish ophthalmopathy from hyperthyroidism, a discovery set of around 100 patients was enrolled, made up of over 40 with ophthalmopathy and some 58 with stable hyperthyroidism. For independent validation, a separate cohort was made up of some 19 hyperthyroidism patients plus 17 patients who later progressed from hyperthyroidism to ophthalmopathy. T-cell repertoires of thyroid tissue and blood were compared in more than 5 hyperthyroidism patients. After sampling, hyperthyroidism patients received methimazole starting at 30 mg daily, and ophthalmopathy patients received high-dose intravenous methylprednisolone.

Its CDR3 holds 15 amino acids, cysteine through phenylalanine. Only the CDR3 portion is preserved as DNA: 45 bases, with reading frame beginning at the first base. Per the germline V gene, ENHRY is the CDR1 and SYGVKD is the CDR2. Unmatched junction bases come to 7, with V trimmed by 4 bases and J by 4 bases. Ophthalmopathy patients were characterized by moderately to severely active disease, a Clinical Activity Score of at least 3, a NOSPECS grade of at least 4, and a disease duration under 3 months. Anyone with other autoimmune diseases, uncontrolled infections, pregnancy or lactation was excluded from the study. Clinical symptoms, serum thyroxine, TRAb, thyroid ultrasound and orbital computed tomography were used for diagnosis. Ficoll-Paque density gradient centrifugation was used to isolate PBMCs from under 11 ml of fresh peripheral blood. Total RNA was extracted using Trizol reagent, and RNA quality was checked on an Agilent 2100 Bioanalyzer.

Turning to this clonotype: What this receptor recognizes is not known. The input lacks base qualities; no much larger clone sits a single base away.

The paper's findings and limits, for the study overall: In cross-validation, the 13-signature model distinguished ophthalmopathy from stable hyperthyroidism with 85% to 90% sensitivity and around 81% specificity, and in the test set the corresponding values were about 80% and 75%. In validation, the model predicted ophthalmopathy progression with about 71% sensitivity and roughly 72% specificity; some 13 predicted patients were CT-confirmed with GO in a median of 6.5 months. No statistical method was used to predetermine the sample size, and group allocation was not hidden from the investigators. Most of the expanded thyroid clonotypes with a frequency above 0.001 were also detected in blood, and it was suggested that the thyroid immune response may be reflected by blood repertoires.

For repertoire sequencing, the TCR beta CDR3 regions were amplified from RNA transcripts. The first round of RT-PCR was done with HTBI primers and the Qiagen OneStep RT-PCR kit, and was followed by a second round of multiplex PCR, then size selection and purification. Sequencing of the libraries was carried out on an Illumina HiSeq2000 in paired-end mode with 100 bp reads. The authors' pipeline ran thus. SOAPnuke was used for read processing, and reads with adapters, uncalled bases, a mean Phred below 15, or no exact constant-primer or identifier match were discarded. COPE v1.2.5 was used to merge the high-quality paired reads. Each unique nucleotide sequence was treated as a clonotype, and MiTCR v1.1 was used to align the clonotypes to the IMGT TRB V, D and J references. Only V-J combinations with frequency above 0.0001 were analysed, covering approximately 99% of repertoires. A TCR clonal expansion and chaos score per V-J combination was defined as the ratio of F50 clonal expansion to chaos observed in the TCRdist matrix. Features were reduced by Welch's t-statistics and random forest to 10 to 15 V-J combinations, which fed a naive Bayes classifier. The similarity between thyroid and blood repertoires was quantified using the Morisita-Horn index. TCRdb's own reprocessing of the public reads used fastp at Q25 and MiXCR and kept productive beta chains. CDR3 protein sequences are deduplicated, and each keeps its most common genes and DNA. None of the V and J calls come from the authors' own analysis; TCRdb made them. The sample table records about 640,000 distinct CDR3 sequences; roughly two fifths of these occur just once. The ten top clones hold 3% to 4% of the sample.

The sequencing sample was made of peripheral blood. The chain is assembled from TRBV10-3 and TRBJ2-5, with 9 bases in between that match TRBD1. The TCR originated in an adult man with Graves' ophthalmopathy. The CDR3 has the sequence CAISAPTGGSETQYF. The DNA sequence follows: TGTGCCATCAGTGCCCCGACAGGGGGGTCAGAGACCCAGTACTTC.